A single sample gave rise to the 25 T cell receptor beta chains below, sequenced in a study of T cell responses to AZD1222 COVID-19 vaccine. Assay: immunoSEQ multiplex PCR; the TCRdb copy retains only in-frame clones and omits some. The sample yields 150,000 to 200,000 clones, roughly 92% seen once. Sequenced material: peripheral blood, taken on day 0 of AZD1222 vaccination. The receptor source for this set is an adult in good health.

The rearrangement links TRBV6-6 to TRBJ2-7; the match to TRBD1 covers 11 bases. V gave up 7 bases and J gave up 7 bases; unmatched junction bases: 12. The CDR3 length is 15 residues. In germline, CDR1 is MNHNY, CDR2 SVGAGI (reference sequence). The CDR3 DNA follows: TGTGCCAGCAACCAGCGCGGACAGGGGGCTCGGGAGCAGTACTTC. This encodes CASNQRGQGAREQYF.

The genes are TRBV5-8 and TRBJ1-2; 12 positions match TRBD1. The ends lost 0 bases at V and 8 bases at J; junction bases unmatched: 8. Germline V lookup: CDR1 SGHTS, CDR2 YDEGEE. This CDR3 is built from 16 residues. In DNA, the CDR3 is TGTGCCAGCAGCTTGGTATTGGGACAGGGGGCTGACGGCTACACCTTC. Translating it yields CASSLVLGQGADGYTF.

The chain recombines TRBV4-1 with TRBJ2-1; TRBD2 might be the D (6 bases). CDR1 and CDR2 from the germline V gene are MGHRA and YSYEKL. Trimming took 0 bases from V and 6 from J, leaving 18 bases between them. The CDR3 is 17 residues long. The CDR3 here is CASSQDHRLVRVNEQFF. DNA of the CDR3: TGCGCCAGCAGCCAAGACCACCGACTAGTTCGGGTCAATGAGCAGTTCTTC.

The chain uses TRBV5-6 and TRBJ2-6, with D unresolved. The CDR3 loop spans 16 amino acids. Trimming took off 2 bases at V and 2 bases at J, with 11 bases between the two ends. Germline values: CDR1 SGHDT, CDR2 YYEEEE. The CDR3 nucleotides read TGTGCCAGCAGCTTCGTTTGGGGTCCTGGGGCCAACGTCCTGACTTTC. It yields the protein CASSFVWGPGANVLTF.

The chain has TRBV5-8 and TRBJ1-5; unclear D gene. The germline CDR1 and CDR2 sequences are SGHTS and YDEGEE. The V end lost 0 bases, the J end lost 4 bases, and 11 bases lay between the germline ends. The CDR3 contains 15 residues. This CDR3 reads CASSLEGPRNQPQHF. CDR3 nucleotide sequence: TGTGCCAGCAGCTTGGAAGGTCCCAGAAATCAGCCCCAGCATTTT. The whole variable domain, filled in from reference TRBV5-8 and TRBJ1-5, reads EAGVTQSPTHLIKTRGQQATLRCSPISGHTSVYWYQQALGLGLQFLLWYDEGEERNRGNFPPRFSGRQFPNYSSELNVNALELEDSALYLCASSLEGPRNQPQHFGDGTRLSIL.

This chain uses TRBV4-2 with TRBJ1-2; TRBD1 aligns across 7 bases. Germline CDR1 LGHNA, CDR2 YNFKEQ. Trimming took 0 bases from V and 4 from J; bases not matched to a gene: 8. The CDR3 totals 16 residues. The CDR3 nucleotides are TGTGCCAGCAGCCAAGATTTCCCAGGGGACAGCTATGGCTACACCTTC. The encoded protein is CASSQDFPGDSYGYTF.

In this sample, this clone turned up once. The chain joins TRBV7-9 to TRBJ1-4; 8 nucleotides match TRBD1. This CDR3 contains 15 residues. The trim removed 5 bases at V and 4 bases at J, leaving 6 bases unmatched. Germline V lookup: CDR1 SEHNR, CDR2 FQNEAQ (reference sequence). The CDR3 DNA sequence: TGTGCCAGCAGCCGATCGGGACAGGTTAATGAAAAACTGTTTTTT. Translating gives CASSRSGQVNEKLFF. The complete variable domain, with remaining parts taken from reference TRBV7-9 and TRBJ1-4, reads DTGVSQNPRHKITKRGQNVTFRCDPISEHNRLYWYRQTLGQGPEFLTYFQNEAQLEKSRLLSDRFSAERPKGSFSTLEIQRTEQGDSAMYLCASSRSGQVNEKLFFGSGTQLSVL.

The chain employs TRBV6-4 and TRBJ2-3, with 11 bases matching TRBD1. J gave up 3 bases and V 5 bases, and 7 bases lay outside the gene matches. The V gene's germline CDR1 is MRHNA and CDR2 SNTAGT. The CDR3 is 16 residues long. The CDR3 DNA is TGTGCCAGCAGTCCAAACCGGGACAGGGGGACAGATACGCAGTATTTT. Translating gives CASSPNRDRGTDTQYF.

This chain joins TRBV2 and TRBJ2-7; TRBD2 agrees at 7 bases. The CDR3 runs 14 residues. V lost 6 bases and J lost 7; bases outside the gene matches: 12. Germline values: CDR1 SNHLY, CDR2 FYNNEI. CDR3 residues: CASSGSGGGTEQYF. In DNA form, the CDR3 reads TGTGCCAGCAGCGGGTCGGGCGGGGGAACTGAGCAGTACTTC.

The chain employs TRBV27 and TRBJ2-1; 9 nucleotides line up with TRBD1. Germline V gives CDR1 MNHEY, CDR2 SMNVEV (reference sequence). The CDR3 sequence is 16 residues long. The V and J ends lost 4 bases and 4 bases, in that order; junction bases with no gene match: 8. In DNA form, the CDR3 reads TGTGCCAGCAGTTCCCCCGGGGACAGGGTATACAATGAGCAGTTCTTC. The encoded protein is CASSSPGDRVYNEQFF.

The rearrangement uses TRBV29-1 and TRBJ1-2; no definite D call. CDR1 and CDR2 from the germline V gene are SQVTM and ANQGSEA. The V and J ends lost 3 bases and 5 bases respectively, with 10 bases between them. There are 12 residues in the CDR3. This CDR3 is CSVEAGRYGYTF. In nucleotides, the CDR3 is TGCAGCGTTGAGGCAGGTCGGTATGGCTACACCTTC.

This chain links TRBV5-6 with TRBJ2-7; D is possibly TRBD1 (6 bases). V was shortened by 2 bases and J by 3 bases, with 21 bases between the two germline ends. The germline CDR1 and CDR2 sequences are SGHDT and YYEEEE. The CDR3 runs 17 residues. The CDR3: CASSFLAGGGQNYEQYF. In DNA, the CDR3 is TGTGCCAGCAGCTTTCTCGCTGGGGGCGGGCAAAACTACGAGCAGTACTTC.

This chain joins TRBV24-1 and TRBJ1-2; D gene uncertain. V was trimmed by 9 bases and J by 2 bases, leaving 6 bases between them. The CDR3 extends over 11 amino acids. Looked up from germline, CDR1 is KGHDR and CDR2 is SFDVKD. The CDR3 region has the DNA TGTGCCACCGAGACAAACTATGGCTACACCTTC. Amino acids: CATETNYGYTF.

The chain carries TRBV13 and TRBJ1-1; 12 bases are shared with TRBD1. Germline-derived CDR1 and CDR2 are PRHDT and FYEKMQ (reference sequence). V dropped 2 bases and J dropped 11; count of bases not matched to a gene: 6. The CDR3 has 14 amino acids. The CDR3: CASSLMGDRGRAFF. DNA for the CDR3: TGTGCCAGCAGCTTAATGGGGGACAGGGGGCGGGCTTTCTTT. Together with reference TRBV13 and TRBJ1-1, the CDR3 gives the full variable domain: AAGVIQSPRHLIKEKRETATLKCYPIPRHDTVYWYQQGPGQDPQFLISFYEKMQSDKGSIPDRFSAQQFSDYHSELNMSSLELGDSALYFCASSLMGDRGRAFFGQGTRLTVV.

This clone was detected only once. The V call is TRBV27, the J call TRBJ2-5, with D possibly matching TRBD1 (8 bases). This CDR3 comprises 14 residues. The V gene lost 5 bases and the J gene lost 6 bases, with 16 bases spanning the gap. Per germline, CDR1 MNHEY and CDR2 SMNVEV (reference sequence). The CDR3, as DNA: TGTGCCAGCAGTCCAGACAGGGGAGGGAAGACCCAGTACTTC. Translation: CASSPDRGGKTQYF.

The chain recombines TRBV27 with TRBJ2-7; D is perhaps TRBD1 (6 bases). Deletions cut 3 bases from V and 5 bases from J, with 14 bases between. This CDR3 is 14 amino acids long. The germline gives CDR1 MNHEY, CDR2 SMNVEV (reference sequence). The CDR3, as DNA: TGTGCCAGCAGTTTCACAGGGTGGGTCAACGAGCAGTACTTC. Protein: CASSFTGWVNEQYF.

The chain recombines TRBV5-6 with TRBJ1-1, with 7 nucleotides matching TRBD1. CDR1 and CDR2 from the germline V gene are SGHDT and YYEEEE. V dropped 0 bases and J dropped 6; count of bases not matched to a gene: 2. This CDR3 region has 13 residues. Here the CDR3 reads CASSLEGASEAFF. The CDR3, as DNA: TGTGCCAGCAGCTTGGAGGGGGCATCTGAAGCTTTCTTT.

This chain uses TRBV6-6 with TRBJ1-2, with D maybe TRBD1 (6 bases). CDR3 length equals 12 residues. Per germline, CDR1 MNHNY and CDR2 SVGAGI (reference sequence). V was pared by 8 bases and J by 6 bases, with 13 bases between. CDR3 loop: CASGGGADGYTF. The CDR3 coding sequence is TGTGCCAGCGGGGGCGGGGCCGATGGCTACACCTTC.

This clone appeared many times. V gene TRBV3-1 (or the pseudogene TRBV3-2) combines with J gene TRBJ2-1; D remains unclear. Per germline, CDR1 LGHDT and CDR2 YNNKEL (reference sequence). The CDR3 runs to 16 residues. V was clipped by 1 base and J by 0 bases, with 10 bases between them. The CDR3 DNA reads as TGTGCCAGCAGCCAAGGTCAGCTACGCTCCTACAATGAGCAGTTCTTC. Its protein is CASSQGQLRSYNEQFF.

V is TRBV12-3 or TRBV12-4 and J is TRBJ1-2, with D unresolved. This CDR3 has 12 residues. V was pared by 4 bases and J by 3 bases, with 6 bases between. The CDR3 reads CASSYSDYGYTF. In DNA, the CDR3 is TGTGCCAGCAGTTATTCAGACTATGGCTACACCTTC.

This clone was seen more than once but under ten times. One end of the junction varies from germline; a read error may be responsible. J is TRBJ1-1 and V is TRBV4-2; the D is unclear. Germline loops: CDR1 LGHNA, CDR2 YNFKEQ. The CDR3 is 16 residues long. CDR3: CASSQESGAGNAEAFF. CDR3 nucleotides: TGTGCCAGCAGCCAAGAGAGCGGAGCCGGGAACGCTGAAGCTTTCTTT.

Points on this clone: Other DNA sequences in the same sample also yield this CDR3. The rearrangement uses TRBV6-5 and TRBJ1-2, with D possibly matching TRBD1 (5 bases). Trimming pared 0 bases from V and 4 bases from J, leaving 12 bases between. The CDR3 runs to 15 residues. Germline CDR1 MNHEY, CDR2 SVGAGI. The DNA for the CDR3 is TGTGCCAGCAGTTACTCGTCGGGGGGTGGCTATGGCTACACCTTC. It encodes CASSYSSGGGYGYTF.

The chain combines TRBV5-1 with TRBJ2-1; TRBD1 agrees at 11 bases. The CDR3 totals 18 residues. J gave up 3 bases and V 1 base, and 9 bases lay outside the gene matches. The germline V gene has CDR1 SGHRS and CDR2 YFSETQ. The CDR3 DNA sequence: TGCGCCAGCAGCTTGTATCCGCTGGGACAGGGGGGCTACAATGAGCAGTTCTTC. Translating gives CASSLYPLGQGGYNEQFF.

This rearrangement joins TRBV6-1 to TRBJ1-2; no firm D call. This CDR3 spans 13 amino acids. CDR1 is MNHNS and CDR2 is SASEGT in the germline V gene. Trimming stripped 7 bases from V and 0 bases from J, with 9 bases between. CDR3 nucleotides: TGTGCCAGCACCCAGTACTCTAACTATGGCTACACCTTC. It yields the protein CASTQYSNYGYTF.

The chain has TRBV9 and TRBJ2-7; TRBD2 agrees at 8 bases. This CDR3 is built from 18 residues. In germline, CDR1 is SGDLS, CDR2 YYNGEE. Germline trimming cut 0 bases from V and 2 bases from J; bases unmatched to any gene: 13. CDR3 nucleotide sequence: TGTGCCAGCAGCGTAGGCTCTAGCGGGCCCCGAGGCACCTACGAGCAGTACTTC. Translating gives CASSVGSSGPRGTYEQYF.